A single sample is the source of the 14 T cell receptor beta chains below, sequenced in a study of PD-L1 blockade in urothelial cancer. The repertoire was sequenced with immunoSEQ multiplex PCR; TCRdb's copy has only in-frame clones and lacks some. This sample yields 75,000 to 90,000 clones, of which around 80% are seen a single time; 8% to 10% belongs to the top ten. Here the sequenced sample was PBMCs, taken around atezolizumab (anti-PD-L1) treatment. Source of these receptors: a man aged 65 to 85 with urothelial cancer.

The rearrangement joins TRBV7-2 to TRBJ1-5; perhaps TRBD1 as D (5 bases). Per the germline V gene, CDR1 is SGHTA and CDR2 is FQGNSA. The V gene lost 0 bases and the J gene lost 5 bases, with 5 bases spanning the gap. CDR3 length: 13 residues. CDR3 amino acids: CASSLAQDQPQHF. The CDR3 nucleotides are TGTGCCAGCAGCTTAGCACAGGATCAGCCCCAGCATTTT.

The J gene is TRBJ1-2, the V gene TRBV7-9; no clear D. The CDR3 runs 13 residues. Germline-derived CDR1 and CDR2 are SEHNR and FQNEAQ (reference sequence). V was cut by 2 bases and J by 8 bases, with 12 bases left in between. CDR3 residues: CASSLIGNEGYTF. The CDR3 DNA sequence: TGTGCCAGCAGCTTAATCGGGAACGAGGGCTACACCTTC.

The CDR3 bases are TGTGCCAGCAGCAAGGGACAGGTGGATGAAAAACTGTTTTTT. This gives the protein CASSKGQVDEKLFF. The chain has TRBV7-9 and TRBJ1-4; 8 nucleotides line up with TRBD1. V lost 5 bases to trimming and J lost 6 bases; unmatched junction nucleotides: 5. The germline gives CDR1 SEHNR, CDR2 FQNEAQ (reference sequence). There are 14 residues in the CDR3.

The rearrangement uses TRBV2 and TRBJ2-2, with D possibly TRBD2 on 6 matching bases. Germline CDR1 SNHLY, CDR2 FYNNEI. The CDR3 covers 17 residues. Between the trimmed V and J ends, which lost 6 bases and 5 bases, there was a span of 22 bases. For the CDR3, the DNA is TGTGCCAGCAGGAAGACCCAGGAGGGAGGAAGGACCGGGGAGCTGTTTTTT. As protein: CASRKTQEGGRTGELFF.

The rearrangement joins TRBV19 to TRBJ1-6; D is ambiguous. The CDR3 is 15 residues long. V lost 3 bases and J lost 7, with 13 bases in between. Germline CDR1 is LNHDA and CDR2 is SQIVND (reference sequence). As DNA, the CDR3 is TGTGCCAGTAGTATCTCGGCAGGAAGAAATTCACCCCTCCACTTT. This sequence encodes CASSISAGRNSPLHF.

The CDR3 region has the DNA TGTGCCAGCAGCTTAGGGGACAGGGGGCAGAACACCTTC. Its translation: CASSLGDRGQNTF. The chain combines TRBV7-8 with TRBJ1-2, with 12 nucleotides matching TRBD1. The trim removed 1 base at V and 12 bases at J, leaving 3 bases unmatched. This CDR3 has 13 amino acids. CDR1 and CDR2 from the germline V gene are SGHVS and FQNEAQ.

In its sample, this clone was seen a few times. The chain combines TRBV18 with TRBJ2-7; 8 positions agree with TRBD1. J lost 7 bases, V lost 6 bases, and 14 bases had no gene match. The germline CDR1 and CDR2 sequences are KGHSH and LQKENI. The CDR3 has 15 residues. This CDR3 reads CASSPSTGDLGEQYF. The CDR3 nucleotides read TGTGCCAGCTCCCCCTCGACAGGGGACCTGGGGGAGCAGTACTTC.

This clone has just a few counts. The genes are TRBV5-6 and TRBJ2-3; 11 positions agree with TRBD2. Germline V gives CDR1 SGHDT, CDR2 YYEEEE. With 1 base clipped from V and 5 bases from J, the junction kept 3 bases outside the gene matches. CDR3 length: 15 residues. CDR3 coding DNA: TGTGCCAGCAGCTTGACTAGCGGGAGATTAGATACGCAGTATTTT. This encodes CASSLTSGRLDTQYF. The full variable domain, its missing parts supplied by reference TRBV5-6 and TRBJ2-3, is DAGVTQSPTHLIKTRGQQVTLRCSPKSGHDTVSWYQQALGQGPQFIFQYYEEEERQRGNFPDRFSGHQFPNYSSELNVNALLLGDSALYLCASSLTSGRLDTQYFGPGTRLTVL.

V usage is TRBV5-6 and J usage is TRBJ2-2; 13 nucleotides align to TRBD2. Germline V gene data show CDR1 as SGHDT and CDR2 as YYEEEE. V lost 2 bases, J lost 7 bases, and 8 bases stayed unmatched. The CDR3 runs to 17 residues. CDR3 loop: CASSFGLAGAFGGELFF. In nucleotides, the CDR3 is TGTGCCAGCAGCTTTGGACTAGCGGGGGCCTTCGGCGGGGAGCTGTTTTTT.

This clone was detected only a few times. The chain employs TRBV5-1 and TRBJ2-4; 8 bases map to TRBD2. This CDR3 contains 16 residues. V lost 5 bases and J lost 3; bases outside the gene matches: 10. Germline V CDR1 and CDR2: SGHRS, YFSETQ. Here the CDR3 reads CASSPTPGGGKNIQYF. For the CDR3, the DNA is TGCGCCAGCAGTCCCACTCCCGGGGGGGGCAAAAACATTCAGTACTTC. Supplemented by reference TRBV5-1 and TRBJ2-4, the full variable domain reads KAGVTQTPRYLIKTRGQQVTLSCSPISGHRSVSWYQQTPGQGLQFLFEYFSETQRNKGNFPGRFSGRQFSNSRSEMNVSTLELGDSALYLCASSPTPGGGKNIQYFGAGTRLSVL.

The CDR3 here is CASSLGGVNTIYF. CDR3 sequence (DNA): TGTGCCAGCAGCTTAGGAGGAGTAAACACCATATATTTT. V is TRBV7-2 and J is TRBJ1-3; D remains ambiguous. The V end lost 1 base, the J end lost 6 bases, and 7 bases lay between the germline ends. This CDR3 contains 13 residues. The germline V gene has CDR1 SGHTA and CDR2 FQGNSA.

The rearrangement uses TRBV12-5 and TRBJ2-3; TRBD1 aligns across 9 bases. The CDR3 extends over 15 amino acids. Germline CDR1 and CDR2: LGHNT and FRNRAP. Germline trimming cut 5 bases from V and 3 bases from J; bases unmatched to any gene: 6. Here the CDR3 reads CASGPGTGLTDTQYF. In DNA form, the CDR3 reads TGTGCTAGTGGTCCAGGGACAGGGCTGACAGATACGCAGTATTTT.

The V call is TRBV7-6, the J call TRBJ1-5; D is unresolved. Between the trimmed V and J ends, which lost 3 bases and 0 bases, there was a span of 12 bases. Germline-derived CDR1 and CDR2 are SGHVS and FNYEAQ. The CDR3 runs 16 residues. For the CDR3, the DNA is TGTGCCAGCAGCTTGGGCTCCGGAAATAGCAATCAGCCCCAGCATTTT. It yields the protein CASSLGSGNSNQPQHF. The full variable domain, its missing parts supplied by reference TRBV7-6 and TRBJ1-5, is GAGVSQSPRYKVTKRGQDVALRCDPISGHVSLYWYRQALGQGPEFLTYFNYEAQQDKSGLPNDRFSAERPEGSISTLTIQRTEQRDSAMYRCASSLGSGNSNQPQHFGDGTRLSIL.

The J gene is TRBJ1-5, the V gene TRBV13; D is perhaps TRBD1 (6 bases). The V gene lost 6 bases and the J gene lost 0 bases, with 12 bases spanning the gap. The CDR3 is 15 residues long. Germline V gene sequence: CDR1 PRHDT, CDR2 FYEKMQ (reference sequence). The CDR3 sequence is CASSLKGDSNQPQHF. In nucleotides, the CDR3 is TGTGCCAGCAGTCTAAAGGGGGATAGCAATCAGCCCCAGCATTTT.